This entry lists 5 T cell receptor beta chains sequenced from one sample in a study of human T cells and chemical hapten exposure. Time point described: healthy volunteer bleed at 2 weeks. The authors' total RNA extraction used unfractionated whole blood. Each CDR3 protein gets one entry after TCRdb re-called the RACE reads with MiXCR. The sample shows some 50,000 distinct CDR3 sequences, roughly 4.2% of them seen only once. Sequencing used whole blood. The receptors here all came from a human donor in good health. Some clones in this sample may be carry-over from other donors' samples.

Note on this clonotype: This clone may be a read error of a much larger clone one base away. The V call is TRBV29-1, the J call TRBJ2-1; a weak D match, TRBD1 (5 bases). CDR3 size: 13 residues. Germline lookup yields CDR1 SQVTM and CDR2 ANQGSEA. V lost 6 bases and J 5 bases, leaving 14 bases between the germline ends. CDR3 region: CSVERQRNNEQFF. Here the CDR3 DNA reads TGCAGCGTCGAACGACAGAGAAACAATGAGCAGTTCTTC.

About this clonotype itself: A much larger clone is a single base away; this may be a read error. This chain joins TRBV24-1 and TRBJ2-1, with a tentative D call TRBD2 (6 bases). Per germline, CDR1 KGHDR and CDR2 SFDVKD. The CDR3 length is 15 residues. Deletions cut 11 bases from V and 0 bases from J, with 16 bases between. CDR3 protein: CASAGWASSYNEQFF. CDR3 DNA sequence: TGTGCCAGCGCGGGGTGGGCAAGCTCCTACAATGAGCAGTTCTTC.

This clonotype came up a few times. The gene calls are TRBV2 and TRBJ2-4, with unresolved D. This CDR3 has 15 residues. Germline-derived CDR1 and CDR2 are SNHLY and FYNNEI. The V and J ends lost 2 bases and 1 base respectively, with 9 bases between them. This CDR3 reads CASSEQVLAKNIQYF. The CDR3, as DNA: TGTGCCAGCAGTGAACAAGTCCTCGCCAAAAACATTCAGTACTTC.

In its sample, this clonotype was seen a few times. The rearrangement links TRBV27 to TRBJ2-3, with TRBD2 identical over 9 bases. This CDR3 spans 18 amino acids. V dropped 2 bases and J dropped 0; count of bases not matched to a gene: 9. Germline CDR1 MNHEY, CDR2 SMNVEV (reference sequence). The CDR3 reads CASSLDPPGTSSTDTQYF. The CDR3 region has the DNA TGTGCCAGCAGTTTAGACCCACCCGGGACTAGCAGCACAGATACGCAGTATTTT.

With respect to this clonotype: A much larger clone is a single base away; this may be a read error. V is TRBV10-3 and J is TRBJ2-7, with 11 bases fitting TRBD2. CDR1 ENHRY and CDR2 SYGVKD come from the germline V gene. The length of the CDR3 is 13 residues. V lost 7 bases and J lost 6; bases outside the gene matches: 5. CDR3 sequence reads: CAITYGTSGEQYF. The CDR3 coding sequence is TGTGCCATCACCTACGGGACTAGCGGCGAGCAGTACTTC.